The sequence of this T cell receptor beta chain was determined in a study of glioma-infiltrating T cells after dendritic cell vaccination. As for the study in general: The vaccine used monocyte-derived dendritic cells pulsed overnight with autologous tumor lysate.

Isocitrate dehydrogenase mutation was absent in all glioblastoma patients. Clones were sequenced by immunoSEQ multiplex PCR, and TCRdb holds only the in-frame ones, with some missing. The repertoire holds 60,000 to 70,000 clones, with 75% to 90% as singletons. After removal of 4 bases from V and 4 bases from J, the junction contained 13 bases not matched to a gene. The CDR3 spans 16 residues. Germline values: CDR1 SGHRS, CDR2 YFSETQ. This specimen consisted of blood, obtained before dendritic cell vaccination. This TCR was recovered from a human donor with glioblastoma. The chain combines TRBV5-1 with TRBJ1-1; 7 bases agree with TRBD1. CDR3: CASSLRLSAGGTEAFF. CDR3 nucleotides: TGCGCCAGCAGCCTACGACTATCGGCAGGGGGCACTGAAGCTTTCTTT.